This TCR beta chain was captured by sequencing in a study of blood T cell repertoires in COVID-19. Sequencing was performed with immunoSEQ multiplex PCR; in TCRdb, only in-frame clones are kept and a portion is missing. Among about 210,000 clones listed, 85% were seen once. Seattle's enrolled individuals joined amid active infection and were then monitored longitudinally. CDR3 length equals 13 residues. Per the germline V gene, CDR1 is SQVTM and CDR2 is ANQGSEA. J was trimmed by 5 bases and V by 5 bases; bases with no gene match: 6. What was sequenced was peripheral blood. This rearrangement joins TRBV29-1 to TRBJ2-5, with 9 bases lining up with TRBD2. The receptor comes from a woman aged 70-85 years with COVID-19, enrolled during active disease. The CDR3 reads CSVSSGDVETQYF. In nucleotides, the CDR3 is TGCAGCGTTTCTAGCGGGGATGTGGAGACCCAGTACTTC. Complete variable domain (other parts from reference TRBV29-1 and TRBJ2-5): SAVISQKPSRDICQRGTSLTIQCQVDSQVTMMFWYRQQPGQSLTLIATANQGSEATYESGFVIDKFPISRPNLTFSTLTVSNMSPEDSSIYLCSVSSGDVETQYFGPGTRLLVL.